The clone carrying this TCR beta chain has just one count. Per the germline V gene, CDR1 is GTSNPN and CDR2 is SVGIG (reference sequence). This CDR3 has 17 amino acids. V lost 3 bases, J lost 4 bases, and 17 bases stayed unmatched. TCRdb keeps only in-frame clones here, not all; method: immunoSEQ multiplex PCR. In the table there are 95,000 to 150,000 clones, 82% of which are singletons. This sample stems from a study of blood T cell repertoires in COVID-19. Study background: From T cells, B-cell-depleted T cells, or PBMCs came the material, which was cDNA or gDNA.

The sample taken for sequencing was peripheral blood. The V gene is TRBV30, the J gene TRBJ1-2; 7 bases map to TRBD1. This receptor was taken from a woman in her 70s with acute or convalescent COVID-19. The CDR3 DNA reads TGTGCCTGGAGGTATAGGGGGCCGTTGAGGGTTGGCTATGGCTACACCTTC. Translated: CAWRYRGPLRVGYGYTF.